This entry describes one TCR beta chain. The data derive from a study of identical twins. A single record per CDR3 protein comes from TCRdb applying MiXCR to the 5' RACE reads. The sample gives a few hundred thousand distinct CDR3 sequences, roughly 26% of which show up once; around 3% is in the top ten. This same sample was also taken into another study, of T cells expressing NK-cell markers.

Sequencing was done on a sample of CD4+ T cells sorted from blood. This clonotype originated in a woman aged 18-29 years in good health.

The CDR3 DNA reads as TGCGCCAGCAGCTTGGAACCTAGCGGACAAGAGACCCAGTACTTC. Encoded protein: CASSLEPSGQETQYF. The rearrangement links TRBV5-1 to TRBJ2-5, with TRBD2 matching over 7 bases. V was pared by 0 bases and J by 2 bases, with 4 bases of the junction left unmatched. The length of the CDR3 is 15 residues. The germline CDR1 and CDR2 sequences are SGHRS and YFSETQ.